The rows below give T cell receptor beta chains drawn from one sample of a study of cytomegalovirus exposure and HLA in healthy donors. Data came from immunoSEQ multiplex PCR; TCRdb stores just in-frame clones and leaves some out. The sample records about 160,000 clones, roughly 90% being singletons. Sequenced material: PBMCs. The receptors were sampled from a woman younger than 30 in good health and CMV-seropositive. Each CDR3 is given with its conserved first and last residue.

>TRBV6-5|TRBJ1-2
CASRSRTGRYTF
>TRBV19|TRBJ1-5
CASSTTGPTPQHF
>TRBV27|TRBJ2-1
CASSDGTSGSNEQFF
>TRBV2|TRBJ1-2
CASSEAGSRYGYTF
>TRBV7-2|TRBJ1-4
CASSWGQSNEKLFF
>TRBV5-1|TRBJ2-1
CASSPGLVDYNEQFF
>TRBV6-4|TRBJ2-1
CASSRTSGSLDEQFF
>TRBV6-1|TRBJ2-7
CASSEGLIRSYEQYF
>TRBV5-4|TRBJ1-4
CASSLAQDRGGEKLFF
>TRBV5-8|TRBJ2-2
CASSPRQGTNTGELFF
>TRBV5-4|TRBJ1-4
CASSSGVDEKLFF
>TRBV9|TRBJ2-3
CASSLGLAGGTDTQYF
>TRBV9|TRBJ2-5
CASSERTGGAETQYF
>TRBV27|TRBJ2-5
CAIARGSQETQYF
>TRBV6-1|TRBJ1-3
CASDDSSGNTIYF
>TRBV7-2|TRBJ2-1
CASSEHGTSGDEQFF
>TRBV27|TRBJ2-4
CASSPQGGVAKNIQYF
>TRBV5-6|TRBJ2-3
CASSFTFADTQYF
>TRBV19|TRBJ2-7
CASSWTSGSFEQYF
>TRBV18|TRBJ2-7
CASSPSDISYEQYF
>TRBV2|TRBJ2-1
CASRPGQGVNEQFF
>TRBV11-1|TRBJ2-2
CASSLAPTSGRPGELFF
>TRBV27|TRBJ1-2
CASSEHRDRGQDGYTF
>TRBV19|TRBJ2-3
CASSIGSADTQYF
>TRBV7-9|TRBJ2-3
CASSPGQGRPDTQYF
>TRBV5-6|TRBJ1-2
CASSVDSLYGYTF
>TRBV5-1|TRBJ2-7
CASSGDTYEQYF